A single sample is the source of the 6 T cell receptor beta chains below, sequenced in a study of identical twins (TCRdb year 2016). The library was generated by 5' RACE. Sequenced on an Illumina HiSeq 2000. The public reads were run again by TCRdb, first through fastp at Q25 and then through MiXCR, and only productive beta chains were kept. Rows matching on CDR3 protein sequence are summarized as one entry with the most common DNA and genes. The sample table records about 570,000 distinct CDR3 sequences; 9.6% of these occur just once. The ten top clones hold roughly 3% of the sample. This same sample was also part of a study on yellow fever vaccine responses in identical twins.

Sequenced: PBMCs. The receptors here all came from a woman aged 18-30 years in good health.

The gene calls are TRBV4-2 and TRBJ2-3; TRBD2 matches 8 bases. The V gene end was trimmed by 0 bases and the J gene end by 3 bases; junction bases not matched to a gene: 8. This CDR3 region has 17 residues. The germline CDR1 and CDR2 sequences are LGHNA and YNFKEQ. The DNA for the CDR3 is TGTGCCAGCAGCCAAGAACGGTCGGGGGGGCTTACAGATACGCAGTATTTT. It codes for CASSQERSGGLTDTQYF.

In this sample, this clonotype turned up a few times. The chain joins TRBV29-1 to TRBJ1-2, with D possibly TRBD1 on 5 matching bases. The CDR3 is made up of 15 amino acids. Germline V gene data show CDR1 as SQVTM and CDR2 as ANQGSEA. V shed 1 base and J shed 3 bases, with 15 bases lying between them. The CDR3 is CSVEVSGTGDYGYTF. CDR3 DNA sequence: TGCAGCGTTGAAGTCTCCGGGACGGGGGACTATGGCTACACCTTC.

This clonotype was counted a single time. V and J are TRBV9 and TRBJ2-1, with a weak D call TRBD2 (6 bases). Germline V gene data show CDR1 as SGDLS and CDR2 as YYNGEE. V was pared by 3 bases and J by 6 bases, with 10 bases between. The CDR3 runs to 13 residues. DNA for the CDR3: TGTGCCAGCAGCGCGGGAGAGATCAATGAGCAGTTCTTC. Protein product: CASSAGEINEQFF.

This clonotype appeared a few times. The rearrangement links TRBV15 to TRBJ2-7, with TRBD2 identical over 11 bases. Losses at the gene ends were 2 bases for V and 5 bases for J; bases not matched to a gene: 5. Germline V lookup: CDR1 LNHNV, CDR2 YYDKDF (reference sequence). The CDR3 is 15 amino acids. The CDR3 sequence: CATSRRTSGFDEQYF. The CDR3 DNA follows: TGTGCCACCAGCAGAAGGACTAGCGGGTTCGACGAGCAGTACTTC. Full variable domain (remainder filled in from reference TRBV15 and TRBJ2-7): DAMVIQNPRYQVTQFGKPVTLSCSQTLNHNVMYWYQQKSSQAPKLLFHYYDKDFNNEADTPDNFQSRRPNTSFCFLDIRSPGLGDTAMYLCATSRRTSGFDEQYFGPGTRLTVT.

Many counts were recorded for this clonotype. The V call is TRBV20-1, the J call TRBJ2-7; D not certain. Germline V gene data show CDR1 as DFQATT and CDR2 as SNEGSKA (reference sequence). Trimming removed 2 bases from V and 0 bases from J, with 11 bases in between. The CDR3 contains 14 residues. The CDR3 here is CSARSLGSSYEQYF. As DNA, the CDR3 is TGCAGTGCTAGATCTCTGGGGTCCTCCTACGAGCAGTACTTC.

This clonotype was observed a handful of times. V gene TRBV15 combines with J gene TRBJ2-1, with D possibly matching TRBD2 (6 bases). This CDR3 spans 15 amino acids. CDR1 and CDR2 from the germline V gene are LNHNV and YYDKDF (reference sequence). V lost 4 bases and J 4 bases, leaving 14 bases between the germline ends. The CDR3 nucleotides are TGTGCCACCAGCAACCGGGACTTAGGGTACAATGAGCAGTTCTTC. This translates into CATSNRDLGYNEQFF.